These 29 T cell receptor beta chains originate from one sample sequenced in a study of CD8 T cells in ankylosing spondylitis. TCRdb used MiXCR to reprocess the 5' RACE reads, holding one entry per CDR3 protein. This sample has about 360,000 distinct CDR3 sequences, with approximately 20% found just once. Sequencing input: blood, either unsorted or a sorted T cell fraction (not recorded which). The receptor source for this set is a male donor with ankylosing spondylitis or in good health (not recorded which).

In DNA form, the CDR3 reads TGTGCCAGCAGCGCGGGGCACCACGAGCAGTACTTC. Protein: CASSAGHHEQYF. The genes are TRBV6-6 and TRBJ2-7, with TRBD2 as a possible D gene (6 bases). This CDR3 region has 12 residues. The V gene lost 6 bases and the J gene lost 5 bases, with 11 bases spanning the gap. Germline CDR1 and CDR2: MNHNY and SVGAGI (reference sequence).

This clonotype appeared a few times. This rearrangement joins TRBV6-1 to TRBJ2-3; D possibly matches TRBD1 or TRBD2 (5 bases each). This CDR3 is built from 15 residues. The germline V and J ends were trimmed by 5 bases and 1 base, with 13 bases remaining between them. Germline lookup yields CDR1 MNHNS and CDR2 SASEGT. The DNA of the CDR3 is TGTGCCAGCAGTCGCGAGGGGACCCGCACAGATACGCAGTATTTT. Translated: CASSREGTRTDTQYF.

The CDR3 here is CATSAQGAREQYF. Here the CDR3 DNA reads TGTGCCACCAGTGCGCAGGGGGCACGTGAGCAGTACTTC. This chain connects TRBV24-1 to TRBJ2-7, with 8 bases that match TRBD1. With V trimmed by 5 bases and J by 7 bases, 6 bases remained unmatched. Germline V lookup: CDR1 KGHDR, CDR2 SFDVKD. The CDR3 is 13 amino acids.

The V and J genes are TRBV11-2 and TRBJ2-1, with 14 bases lining up with TRBD2. Per germline, CDR1 SGHAT and CDR2 FQNNGV. The CDR3 has 16 residues. V was clipped by 5 bases and J by 8 bases; unmatched bases: 8. The CDR3 here is CASSERLAGGRDEQFF. As DNA, the CDR3 is TGTGCCAGCAGCGAGCGACTAGCGGGGGGGCGGGATGAGCAGTTCTTC.

The chain uses TRBV10-3 and TRBJ1-4; D ambiguous. The CDR3 has 11 residues. V lost 10 bases and J 6 bases, leaving 9 bases between the germline ends. Germline values: CDR1 ENHRY, CDR2 SYGVKD. The CDR3 region is CATSSDEKLFF. CDR3 bases: TGTGCCACCAGCTCGGATGAAAAACTGTTTTTT.

J is TRBJ2-1 and V is TRBV7-9; D might be TRBD1 (6 bases). Germline V gives CDR1 SEHNR, CDR2 FQNEAQ (reference sequence). The CDR3 is 14 residues long. V dropped 5 bases and J dropped 4 bases, with 12 bases sitting between them. Here the CDR3 DNA reads TGTGCCAGCAGCCCCGGACAGATTTACAATGAGCAGTTCTTC. This gives the protein CASSPGQIYNEQFF.

The chain is built from TRBV7-9 and TRBJ2-2; no clear D. From germline, CDR1 is SEHNR and CDR2 FQNEAQ (reference sequence). Trimming removed 1 base from V and 10 bases from J, with 4 bases in between. CDR3 length: 11 residues. The CDR3 DNA reads TGTGCCAGCAGCTTAGAGGAGGAGCTGTTTTTT. Protein product: CASSLEEELFF.

The V and J genes are TRBV25-1 and TRBJ2-1; D not resolved. Trimming cost V 8 bases and J 8 bases, with 10 bases left between them. From germline, CDR1 is MGHDK and CDR2 SYGVNS. The CDR3 covers 11 residues. The CDR3 DNA reads as TGTGCCAGCGCCATTAGCTATGAGCAGTTCTTC. Protein: CASAISYEQFF. The whole variable domain, filled in from reference TRBV25-1 and TRBJ2-1, reads EADIYQTPRYLVIGTGKKITLECSQTMGHDKMYWYQQDPGMELHLIHYSYGVNSTEKGDLSSESTVSRIRTEHFPLTLESARPSHTSQYLCASAISYEQFFGPGTRLTVL.

The table lists this clonotype with a count of one. This sequence joins TRBV12-3 or TRBV12-4 and TRBJ2-7; D is perhaps TRBD2 (5 bases). The CDR3 spans 15 residues. Trimming stripped 3 bases from V and 2 bases from J, with 14 bases between. CDR3 nucleotides: TGTGCCAGCAGTTTCCCCCTCGGGGAGACCTACGAGCAGTACTTC. This sequence encodes CASSFPLGETYEQYF.

The chain has TRBV20-1 and TRBJ2-3; no clear D gene. Per germline, CDR1 DFQATT and CDR2 SNEGSKA (reference sequence). V lost 0 bases and J lost 5, with 15 bases in between. This CDR3 has 15 amino acids. Written as DNA, the CDR3 is TGCAGTGCTAGAGATCACCCAGACTGGGGAGATACGCAGTATTTT. Translating it yields CSARDHPDWGDTQYF.

This clonotype was counted between two and nine times. The rearrangement links TRBV7-8 to TRBJ2-7, with 9 bases aligning to TRBD2. Germline V CDR1 and CDR2: SGHVS, FQNEAQ. This CDR3 comprises 14 residues. The V and J ends lost 5 bases and 5 bases, in that order; junction bases with no gene match: 7. The CDR3 DNA follows: TGTGCCAGCAGCGGGACTAGCCGGCTCGACGAGCAGTACTTC. This codes for CASSGTSRLDEQYF.

This clonotype has just a few counts. The J gene is TRBJ2-2, the V gene TRBV27, with no clear D. The germline V and J ends were trimmed by 2 bases and 8 bases, with 6 bases remaining between them. The CDR3 length is 12 residues. Per the germline V gene, CDR1 is MNHEY and CDR2 is SMNVEV (reference sequence). CDR3 region: CASSLGRGELFF. CDR3 nucleotide sequence: TGTGCCAGCAGTTTAGGCCGGGGGGAGCTGTTTTTT.

J is TRBJ2-5 and V is TRBV11-2, with 7 bases aligning to TRBD2. Trimming removed 1 base from V and 5 bases from J; junction bases left unmatched: 7. This CDR3 is built from 15 residues. From germline, CDR1 is SGHAT and CDR2 FQNNGV. CDR3: CASSLVGGDVETQYF. The CDR3 nucleotides are TGTGCCAGCAGCTTAGTGGGAGGGGACGTGGAGACCCAGTACTTC.

V is TRBV29-1 and J is TRBJ2-1; possibly TRBD2 for D (5 bases). The CDR3 is made up of 12 amino acids. Per germline, CDR1 SQVTM and CDR2 ANQGSEA. Trimming removed 8 bases from V and 10 bases from J, with 18 bases in between. As DNA, the CDR3 is TGCAGCCTACGGGGTGAGGGCAGGGAGCAGTTCTTC. The encoded protein is CSLRGEGREQFF.

The V call is TRBV30, the J call TRBJ2-7; 7 bases align to TRBD1. With V trimmed by 1 base and J by 3 bases, 6 bases remained unmatched. There are 14 residues in the CDR3. Germline loops: CDR1 GTSNPN, CDR2 SVGIG (reference sequence). The CDR3 coding sequence is TGTGCCTGGAGTGGGGACAGCGGTATCTACGAGCAGTACTTC. It is translated as CAWSGDSGIYEQYF.

The sample holds a few counts of this clonotype. The V and J genes are TRBV4-2 and TRBJ2-1; TRBD2 matches at 12 bases. The length of the CDR3 is 15 residues. V was clipped by 7 bases and J by 5 bases; unmatched bases: 6. Germline loops: CDR1 LGHNA, CDR2 YNFKEQ. The CDR3 nucleotides are TGTGCCAGCACCTCCAGGACTAGCGGGGACAATGAGCAGTTCTTC. Protein: CASTSRTSGDNEQFF.

The chain combines TRBV4-1 with TRBJ2-5; D is unclear. Trimming removed 4 bases from V and 0 bases from J, with 9 bases in between. The CDR3 covers 14 residues. Germline loops: CDR1 MGHRA, CDR2 YSYEKL. CDR3 DNA: TGCGCCAGCAGCCGAACCAGGAACCAAGAGACCCAGTACTTC. Translating gives CASSRTRNQETQYF.

This clonotype was detected many times. The J gene is TRBJ1-1, the V gene TRBV6-1; no clear D gene. Germline assignment: CDR1 MNHNS and CDR2 SASEGT. The CDR3 consists of 12 residues. Trimming took 6 bases from V and 6 from J, leaving 11 bases between them. CDR3 bases: TGTGCCAGCAGGCAAGCCGGGTCTGAAGCTTTCTTT. Protein product: CASRQAGSEAFF.

The chain uses TRBV4-1 and TRBJ2-3, with D perhaps matching TRBD1 or TRBD2 (5 bases each). The CDR3 spans 16 residues. Germline V CDR1 and CDR2: MGHRA, YSYEKL. Trimming left V 0 bases short and J 0 bases short, with 10 bases between. The CDR3 region has the DNA TGCGCCAGCAGCCAAGACGTGGGACCCAGCACAGATACGCAGTATTTT. Encoded protein: CASSQDVGPSTDTQYF.

The chain employs TRBV12-3 or TRBV12-4 and TRBJ1-2; D unresolved. Deletions cut 5 bases from V and 0 bases from J, with 13 bases between. There are 15 residues in the CDR3. The CDR3 is CASSQGLATNYGYTF. The CDR3 bases are TGTGCCAGCAGTCAAGGGTTGGCCACTAACTATGGCTACACCTTC.

This clonotype has only a few counts. The chain links TRBV12-3 or TRBV12-4 to TRBJ2-3, with D unresolved. Trimming took 5 bases from V and 2 from J, leaving 11 bases between them. This CDR3 region has 14 residues. The CDR3 nucleotides are TGTGCCAGCAGTCGGTCAGCAGCCACAGATACGCAGTATTTT. Translated, it gives CASSRSAATDTQYF.

The rearrangement uses TRBV12-3 or TRBV12-4 and TRBJ2-3; perhaps TRBD1 as D (5 bases). The V gene lost 7 bases and the J gene lost 6 bases, with 17 bases spanning the gap. The CDR3 is 14 amino acids. In DNA, the CDR3 is TGTGCCAGCACTGGGCAGGGTGGATGGGATACGCAGTATTTT. As protein: CASTGQGGWDTQYF.

This clonotype has a handful of counts. The chain has TRBV6-4 and TRBJ2-3, with a weak D call TRBD1 (6 bases). Trimming cost V 3 bases and J 1 base, with 14 bases left between them. This CDR3 region has 16 residues. CDR1 is MRHNA and CDR2 is SNTAGT in the germline V gene. DNA of the CDR3: TGTGCCAGCAGTGAGGATGGGGGCGCGGGCACAGATACGCAGTATTTT. Residues: CASSEDGGAGTDTQYF.

V usage is TRBV7-9 and J usage is TRBJ2-7; D is tentatively TRBD1 or TRBD2 (5 bases each). Trimming took off 5 bases at V and 6 bases at J, with 17 bases between the two ends. The V gene's germline CDR1 is SEHNR and CDR2 FQNEAQ (reference sequence). CDR3 length equals 14 residues. CDR3 DNA sequence: TGTGCCAGCAGCACACCGGGGCGGTGGGCCGAGCAGTACTTC. Translating gives CASSTPGRWAEQYF.

The chain combines TRBV19 with TRBJ2-7; the match to TRBD1 covers 10 bases. This CDR3 spans 14 amino acids. The V gene's germline CDR1 is LNHDA and CDR2 SQIVND (reference sequence). Germline trimming cut 5 bases from V and 3 bases from J; bases unmatched to any gene: 4. The CDR3 protein is CASSVTGGFYEQYF. CDR3 DNA: TGTGCCAGTAGTGTGACAGGGGGCTTCTACGAGCAGTACTTC.

This clonotype was recorded a few times. The chain recombines TRBV20-1 with TRBJ1-4; D remains unclear. This CDR3 has 12 amino acids. Between the trimmed V and J ends, which lost 5 bases and 5 bases, there was a span of 9 bases. Germline loops: CDR1 DFQATT, CDR2 SNEGSKA (reference sequence). The CDR3, as DNA: TGCAGTGCTCTCAATCAAAATGAAAAACTGTTTTTT. Protein product: CSALNQNEKLFF.

This clonotype was observed a handful of times. CDR3: CASSPEDRPLDTQYF. Written as DNA, the CDR3 is TGTGCCAGCAGCCCCGAGGACAGGCCGTTAGATACGCAGTATTTT. The chain has TRBV3-1 and TRBJ2-3, with TRBD1 identical over 7 bases. The germline V gene encodes CDR1 LGHDT and CDR2 YNNKEL (reference sequence). This CDR3 region has 15 residues. Losses at the gene ends were 4 bases for V and 5 bases for J; bases not matched to a gene: 9.

A few counts support this clonotype. CDR3 loop: CASSGDRVNEQYF. CDR3 coding DNA: TGTGCCAGCAGTGGTGACAGGGTCAACGAGCAGTACTTC. The rearrangement joins TRBV28 to TRBJ2-7; TRBD1 matches at 7 bases. There are 13 residues in the CDR3. Germline CDR1 and CDR2: MDHEN and SYDVKM. The V segment lost 5 bases and the J segment 5 bases; nucleotides outside the gene matches: 6.

This chain uses TRBV2 with TRBJ2-1; TRBD1 aligns across 10 bases. Germline V CDR1 and CDR2: SNHLY, FYNNEI. Trimming at V came to 5 bases and at J to 7 bases, leaving 2 bases not matched to a gene. The CDR3 contains 13 residues. In DNA, the CDR3 is TGTGCCAGCAGTACGGACAGGGGGAATGAGCAGTTCTTC. This translates into CASSTDRGNEQFF.